This T cell receptor beta chain was profiled in a study of low-dose radiotherapy and immunotherapy resistance in tumors. Across the study: 1 Gy per fraction was delivered to Cohort 2 every two weeks, for 13 Gy total over 26 weeks. A dose of 300 mg of oral aspirin was taken by patients daily for four cycles from cycle 1 day 1.

Gene-specific TRAV and TRBV primers were used for first-strand cDNA, covering alpha and beta chains. TCR amplification involved 20 to 25 PCR cycles with a constant-region primer and V-primer adapter. TCRdb re-called the reads through MiXCR, storing one row per CDR3 protein. In the table there are about 6,400 distinct CDR3 sequences, about 72% of which are singletons. V gave up 4 bases and J gave up 15 bases, with 12 bases separating them. The length of the CDR3 is 11 residues. The germline gives CDR1 SNHLY, CDR2 FYNNEI. The donors' regimen was nivolumab, ipilimumab, aspirin, low-dose cyclophosphamide and low-dose radiotherapy. Eligibility criteria specified advanced solid malignancies devoid of tumor-infiltrating lymphocytes.

This sequence joins TRBV2 and TRBJ1-4; D is unclear. This TCR was sampled from a human donor with advanced metastatic prostate, ovarian, gallbladder or colorectal cancer (not recorded which). This table probably holds off-target reads from a library built for another chain. For the CDR3, the DNA is TGTGCCAGCAGTGGTGCGGGTTGGATGTTTTTT. It encodes CASSGAGWMFF.